The entry below describes one TCR beta chain. Its cognate antigen is unknown. The data are from a study of shared clonotypes between healthy human individuals. Across the study: CD8 memory received one plate per donor, CD8 naive two, CD4 memory three and CD4 naive three. Study results and caveats: Larger richness was generally estimated for naive than memory subsets. Relative to clonotypes present in all four donors, those not shared had lower generation probabilities. The study found 4.5% to 6% of naive CD4 clonotypes shared across a handful of donors.

The repertoire was sequenced with immunoSEQ multiplex PCR; TCRdb's copy has only in-frame clones and lacks some. The table shows roughly 2.6 million clones, with around 94% occurring only once. The sample was naive CD4+ T cells sorted from blood. The subset: CD45RA+ positively selected. The TCR sequence derives from a man in his late teens or twenties in good health.

CDR3 region: CSVAPTGRETQYF. CDR3 bases: TGCAGCGTTGCCCCGACAGGACGAGAGACCCAGTACTTC. V usage is TRBV29-1 and J usage is TRBJ2-5; D is possibly TRBD1 (6 bases). Germline V gene data show CDR1 as SQVTM and CDR2 as ANQGSEA. The CDR3 has 13 residues. V was shortened by 4 bases and J by 4 bases, with 13 bases between the two germline ends. The full variable domain, completed using reference TRBV29-1 and TRBJ2-5, is SAVISQKPSRDICQRGTSLTIQCQVDSQVTMMFWYRQQPGQSLTLIATANQGSEATYESGFVIDKFPISRPNLTFSTLTVSNMSPEDSSIYLCSVAPTGRETQYFGPGTRLLVL.